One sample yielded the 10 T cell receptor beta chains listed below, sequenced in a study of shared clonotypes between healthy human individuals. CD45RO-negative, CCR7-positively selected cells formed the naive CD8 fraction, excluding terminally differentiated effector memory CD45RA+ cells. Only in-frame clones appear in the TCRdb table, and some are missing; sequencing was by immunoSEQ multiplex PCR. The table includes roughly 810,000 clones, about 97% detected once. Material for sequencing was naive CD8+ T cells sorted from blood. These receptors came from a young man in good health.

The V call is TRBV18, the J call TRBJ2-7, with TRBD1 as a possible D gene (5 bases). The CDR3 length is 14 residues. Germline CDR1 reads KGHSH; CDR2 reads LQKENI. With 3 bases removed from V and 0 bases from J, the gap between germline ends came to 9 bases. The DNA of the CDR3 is TGTGCCAGCTCACCCGCAGACAGCTCCTACGAGCAGTACTTC. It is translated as CASSPADSSYEQYF.

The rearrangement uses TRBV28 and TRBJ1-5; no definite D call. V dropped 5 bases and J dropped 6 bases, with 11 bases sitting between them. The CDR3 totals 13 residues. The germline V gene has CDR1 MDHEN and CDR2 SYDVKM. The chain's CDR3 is CASSIGPFQPQHF. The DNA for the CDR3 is TGTGCCAGCAGTATAGGACCTTTTCAGCCCCAGCATTTT.

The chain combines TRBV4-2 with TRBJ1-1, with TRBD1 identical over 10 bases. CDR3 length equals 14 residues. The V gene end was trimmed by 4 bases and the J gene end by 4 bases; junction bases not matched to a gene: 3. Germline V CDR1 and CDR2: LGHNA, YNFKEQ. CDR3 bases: TGTGCCAGCAGCCCCCGGGACAGGGGCACTGAAGCTTTCTTT. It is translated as CASSPRDRGTEAFF.

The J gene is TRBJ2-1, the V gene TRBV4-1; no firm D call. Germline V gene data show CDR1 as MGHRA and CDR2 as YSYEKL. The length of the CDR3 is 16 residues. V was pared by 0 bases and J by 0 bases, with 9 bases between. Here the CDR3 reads CASSQDEVNSYNEQFF. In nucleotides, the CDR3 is TGCGCCAGCAGCCAAGACGAGGTTAACTCCTACAATGAGCAGTTCTTC.

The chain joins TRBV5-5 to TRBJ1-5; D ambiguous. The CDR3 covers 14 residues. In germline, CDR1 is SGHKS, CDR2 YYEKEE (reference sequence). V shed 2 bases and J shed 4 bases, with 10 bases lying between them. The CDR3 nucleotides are TGTGCCAGCAGCTTCGGACTCTTTAATCAGCCCCAGCATTTT. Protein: CASSFGLFNQPQHF.

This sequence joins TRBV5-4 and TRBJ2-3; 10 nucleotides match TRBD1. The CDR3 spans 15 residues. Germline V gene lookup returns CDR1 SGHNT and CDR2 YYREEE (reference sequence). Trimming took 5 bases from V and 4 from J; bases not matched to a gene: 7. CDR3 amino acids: CASRPTGGGPDTQYF. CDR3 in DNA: TGTGCCAGCAGACCGACAGGGGGCGGACCAGATACGCAGTATTTT.

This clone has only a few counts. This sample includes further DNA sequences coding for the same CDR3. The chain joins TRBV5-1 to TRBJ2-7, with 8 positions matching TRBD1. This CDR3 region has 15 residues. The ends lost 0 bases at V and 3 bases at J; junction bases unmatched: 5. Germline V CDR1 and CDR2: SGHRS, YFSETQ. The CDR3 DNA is TGCGCCAGCAGCTTGGCTATAGGACAGGGCTACGAGCAGTACTTC. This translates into CASSLAIGQGYEQYF.

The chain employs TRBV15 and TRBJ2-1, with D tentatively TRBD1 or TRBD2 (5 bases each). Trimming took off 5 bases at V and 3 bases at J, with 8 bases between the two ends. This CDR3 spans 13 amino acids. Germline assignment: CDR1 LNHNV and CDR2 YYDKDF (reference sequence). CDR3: CATSFGGYNEQFF. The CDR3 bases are TGTGCCACCAGCTTTGGGGGCTACAATGAGCAGTTCTTC.

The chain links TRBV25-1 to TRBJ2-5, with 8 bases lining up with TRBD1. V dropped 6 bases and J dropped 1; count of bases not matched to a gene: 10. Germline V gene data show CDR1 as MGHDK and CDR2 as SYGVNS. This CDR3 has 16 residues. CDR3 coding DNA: TGTGCCAGCAGGGGGGAGACAGGGGCCTCCCAAGAGACCCAGTACTTC. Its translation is CASRGETGASQETQYF.

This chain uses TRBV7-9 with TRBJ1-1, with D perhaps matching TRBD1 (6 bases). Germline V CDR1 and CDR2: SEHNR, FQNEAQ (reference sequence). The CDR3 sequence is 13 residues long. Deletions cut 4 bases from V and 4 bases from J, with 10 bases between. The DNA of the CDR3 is TGTGCCAGCAGCTCAGGCAGGGGCACTGAAGCTTTCTTT. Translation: CASSSGRGTEAFF.